Listed below are T cell receptor beta chains from one sample, sequenced in a study of molecular identifiers for immune sequencing clone quantification. MiXCR, applied by TCRdb to the PCR reads, yields one record per CDR3 protein. The data show around 480,000 distinct CDR3 sequences, about 25% seen once. Material: naive CD8+ T cells from blood, with Jurkat cell RNA spiked in. The receptors here all came from a human donor in good health. Some libraries in this study had Jurkat cell RNA spiked in. The CDR3 runs from the conserved cysteine through the conserved F or W. Fields, in order: V gene, D gene, J gene, clone size, CDR3 DNA, CDR3 protein. A D gene is named only where the DNA matches it firmly. Not every row has a clone size; where given, it reads once, few, many or a size class.

TRBV6-2/TRBV6-3	NA	TRBJ1-5	NA	TGTGCCAGCAGTTACCGTGTGGGATGGCAGCCCCAGCATTTT	CASSYRVGWQPQHF
TRBV13	TRBD2	TRBJ2-7	few	TGTGCCAGCAGCTCGTCCGGGACTAGCGACTACGAGCAGTACTTC	CASSSSGTSDYEQYF
TRBV29-1	NA	TRBJ2-3	many	TGCAGCGTTGGGTCAGATACGCAGTATTTT	CSVGSDTQYF
TRBV9	NA	TRBJ2-5	many	TGTGCCAGCACCAAGGAGGGGGCCCTGCAAGAGACCCAGTACTTC	CASTKEGALQETQYF
TRBV7-6	TRBD1	TRBJ2-7	NA	TGTGCCAGCAGCCTACGGGACAGCACCTACGAGCAGTACTTC	CASSLRDSTYEQYF
TRBV19	NA	TRBJ1-5	once	TGTGCCAGTAGTATCTGGACCCACGGCGGGCAGCCCCAGCTTTTT	CASSIWTHGGQPQLF
TRBV5-4	NA	TRBJ2-7	many	TGTGCCAGCAGCCCTAGTGGGTCCTACGAGCAGTACTTC	CASSPSGSYEQYF
TRBV29-1	TRBD2	TRBJ2-3	many	TGCAGCGTTGAATTGGGACTAGTTTTGAGCACAGATACGCAGTATTTT	CSVELGLVLSTDTQYF
TRBV2	NA	TRBJ2-2	NA	TGTGCCAGCAGTGAACCAGAATTTACCCTGGGACCCGGGGAGCTGTTTTTT	CASSEPEFTLGPGELFF
TRBV7-9	NA	TRBJ2-7	few	TGTGCCAGCAGCCCTGCCGGGGACGACTACGAGCAGTACTTC	CASSPAGDDYEQYF
TRBV11-2	NA	TRBJ2-5	NA	TGTGCCAGCAGCTTAGGCCTCAAGACAGACCAAGAGACCCAGTACTTC	CASSLGLKTDQETQYF
TRBV20-1	NA	TRBJ2-7	once	TGCAGTGCTAGTCTTGGATACGAGCAGTACTTC	CSASLGYEQYF
TRBV30	NA	TRBJ1-1	few	TGTGCCTGGAGTGTAATGGGAACTGAAGCTTCCTTT	CAWSVMGTEASF
TRBV12-3/TRBV12-4	NA	TRBJ1-2	many	TGTGCCAGCAGTTTGGGGCGGAACTATGGCTACACCTTC	CASSLGRNYGYTF
TRBV4-1	NA	TRBJ2-7	few	TGCGCCAGCAGCCAAGATCCAGGCAGGGCCTACGAGCAGTACTTC	CASSQDPGRAYEQYF
TRBV20-1	NA	TRBJ2-7	NA	TGCAGTGCTCCGAGCGGTGGCGGGACTTCCTACGAGCAGTACTTC	CSAPSGGGTSYEQYF
TRBV18	NA	TRBJ2-3	NA	TGTGCCAGCTCACCACCGGCAGATACGCGGTATTTT	CASSPPADTRYF
TRBV7-9	TRBD1	TRBJ1-5	many	TGTGCCAGCAGTCCGGGACAGGGGGATCAGCCCCAGCATTTT	CASSPGQGDQPQHF
TRBV3-1	NA	TRBJ2-5	NA	TGTGCCAGCAGCCAGAGACGGACAGAGGACCCCTCGAAGACCCAGTACTTC	CASSQRRTEDPSKTQYF
TRBV12-3/TRBV12-4	NA	TRBJ2-7	many	TGTGCCAGCAGCCCGGGACAACGGGGGCAGTACTTC	CASSPGQRGQYF
TRBV28	TRBD1	TRBJ2-3	few	TGTGCCAGCACCCATGGGGACAGGTGGTCCCACTCCGCAGATACGCAGTATTTT	CASTHGDRWSHSADTQYF
TRBV14	NA	TRBJ2-7	NA	TGTGCCAGCAGCCGAGCGGGACAAAGATACGAGCAGTACTTC	CASSRAGQRYEQYF
TRBV14	NA	TRBJ2-3	NA	TGTGCCAGCAGCCATTATACAGGGTTTATACATTTT	CASSHYTGFIHF
TRBV20-1	TRBD2	TRBJ2-7	NA	TGCAGTGCTATCGGACTAGCGGGAGAGGTGCTGGAGCGGCAGTACTTC	CSAIGLAGEVLERQYF
TRBV9	NA	TRBJ2-2	many	TGTGCCAGCAGCCCTTTTTCGTCAGGAGCGAACACCGGGGAGCTGTTTTTT	CASSPFSSGANTGELFF
TRBV6-1	NA	TRBJ1-5	many	TGTGCCAGCAGTGAAAATCAGCCCCAGCATTTT	CASSENQPQHF
TRBV27	NA	TRBJ1-1	many	TGTGCCAGCAGTTTATGGGGGTTCACTGAAGCTTTCTTT	CASSLWGFTEAFF